A selection of T cell receptor beta chains follows, all from one sample in a study of blood T cell repertoires in COVID-19. Only in-frame clones appear in the TCRdb table, and some are missing; sequencing was by immunoSEQ multiplex PCR. This table has about 380,000 clones, more than 75% appearing once. Material: peripheral blood. The receptors were gathered from a human donor with acute or convalescent COVID-19. The donor label of this sample is uncertain. Each CDR3 is given with its conserved first and last residue. D genes are given only for firm matches. Clone size is stated in some rows and not others, as once, few, many or a class when expanded.

v_call,d_call,j_call,clone_size,cdr3_nt,cdr3_aa
TRBV5-1,.,TRBJ2-1,.,TGCGCCAGCAGCACAGAAAGCGGCGGTGAGCAGTTCTTC,CASSTESGGEQFF
TRBV19,.,TRBJ2-6,.,TGTGCCAGTAAAAAAGGGGCATTCTCTGGGGCCAACGTCCTGACTTTC,CASKKGAFSGANVLTF
TRBV12-3/TRBV12-4,.,TRBJ1-1,few,TGTGCCAGCAGTTTTAGGCGGCCCGGCGCTTTCTTT,CASSFRRPGAFF
TRBV5-1,.,TRBJ2-2,.,TGCGCCAGCAGCCCTTGGACAGAGTGGGGGGAGCTGTTTTTT,CASSPWTEWGELFF
TRBV4-1,TRBD2,TRBJ2-3,once,TGCGCCAGCAGCCAAGAAGCGGCCGCGGGGGGGAAGAAGTATTTT,CASSQEAAAGGKKYF
TRBV19,.,TRBJ2-2,few,TGTGCCAGTAGTAGACAGACCCCCAGCACCGGGGAGCTGTTTTTT,CASSRQTPSTGELFF
TRBV7-2,.,TRBJ1-5,few,TGTGCCAGCAGCTTAGGGCGGTTGAATCAGCCCCAGCATTTT,CASSLGRLNQPQHF
TRBV10-2,TRBD1,TRBJ1-6,.,TGCGCCAGCAGAGACACAGGGGGCGCCTATAATTCACCCCTCCACTTT,CASRDTGGAYNSPLHF
TRBV29-1,.,TRBJ1-1,few,TGCAGCGTTGGACAGTCCTGGATTGAAGCTTTCTTT,CSVGQSWIEAFF
TRBV4-1,TRBD2,TRBJ2-7,.,TGCGCCAGCAGCCAAGGCTCTTACCGCGTGGTAGCGGGATCCTACGAGCAGTACTTC,CASSQGSYRVVAGSYEQYF
TRBV7-6,TRBD2,TRBJ2-2,.,TGTGCCAGCCGATCCGGGGGGGGAAACACCGGGGAGCTGTTTTTT,CASRSGGGNTGELFF
TRBV18,TRBD1,TRBJ1-5,once,TGTGCCAGCTCACCTCCTGGGACAGGCTTGAATCAGCCCCAGCATTTT,CASSPPGTGLNQPQHF
TRBV6-5,.,TRBJ2-2,.,TGTGCCACTTCAGAAAACACCGGGGAGCTGTTTTTT,CATSENTGELFF
TRBV3-1/TRBV3-2,TRBD1,TRBJ2-1,.,TGTGCCAGCAGCCACCAGGGGGCCTATGAGCAGTTCTTC,CASSHQGAYEQFF
TRBV5-1,.,TRBJ1-2,.,TGCGCCAGCAGCTCACCCGGACAAGAACCATATGGCTACACCTTC,CASSSPGQEPYGYTF
TRBV2,TRBD2,TRBJ2-1,.,TGTGCCAGCAGTGAAGTGGTTAGCGGGAGTGTATATGAGCAGTTCTTC,CASSEVVSGSVYEQFF
TRBV3-1/TRBV3-2,.,TRBJ2-6,.,TGTGCCAGCAGGCGGGGATCTGGGGCCAACGTCCTGACTTTC,CASRRGSGANVLTF
TRBV10-3,.,TRBJ1-5,.,TGTGCCATCGCGGCCATGGGCAATCAGCCCCAGCATTTT,CAIAAMGNQPQHF
TRBV19,.,TRBJ1-5,.,TGTGCCAGTTCTGGCGTGACAGGCATTTCGAATCAGCCCCAGCATTTT,CASSGVTGISNQPQHF
TRBV28,TRBD1,TRBJ1-2,.,TGTGCCAGCGGGACAGCCAACTATGGCTACACCTTC,CASGTANYGYTF
TRBV19,TRBD2,TRBJ2-1,.,TGTGCCAGTGGCAGCCAACTAGCGCACAACAATGAGCAGTTCTTC,CASGSQLAHNNEQFF
TRBV29-1,.,TRBJ2-2,.,TGCAGCGTGACTGGCAGATTTAACACCGGGGAGCTGTTTTTT,CSVTGRFNTGELFF
TRBV5-4,TRBD2,TRBJ2-1,.,TGTGCCAGCAGGCGTAGCGGGGGGGCCGATGAGCAGTTCTTC,CASRRSGGADEQFF
TRBV29-1,TRBD1,TRBJ2-1,.,TGCAGCGGTAGAACAGGGGGCCAGGGCAATGAGCAGTTCTTC,CSGRTGGQGNEQFF
TRBV2,TRBD1,TRBJ2-5,.,TGTGCCAGCAGCGCAGAGGCAGGGGGCGTAGAGACCCAGTACTTC,CASSAEAGGVETQYF
TRBV18,.,TRBJ1-5,.,TGTGCCAGCTCACCAGGTCAGTCGCTTTATAGCAATCAGCCCCAGCATTTT,CASSPGQSLYSNQPQHF
TRBV4-2,.,TRBJ1-1,.,TGTGCCAGCAGCCAAGCACCAGGATCGAACACTGAAGCTTTCTTT,CASSQAPGSNTEAFF
TRBV15,.,TRBJ1-3,once,TGTGCCACCAGCATCGGGTCTCGGGGAGGAAACACCATATATTTT,CATSIGSRGGNTIYF
TRBV28,TRBD1,TRBJ1-2,few,TGTGCCAGCTGGGACAGGGGAGGGGGCTACACCTTC,CASWDRGGGYTF
TRBV27,TRBD2,TRBJ2-1,.,TGTGCCAGCAGCCTCGGGACTAGCGGGAGCCGCGAGCAGTTCTTC,CASSLGTSGSREQFF
TRBV2,.,TRBJ2-3,few,TGTGCCAGCCGAAGGGGGTTCCCCACAGATACGCAGTATTTT,CASRRGFPTDTQYF
TRBV18,.,TRBJ2-5,.,TGTGCCAGCTCACAGGAGCAAGAGACCCAGTACTTC,CASSQEQETQYF
TRBV4-1,.,TRBJ2-2,many,TGCGCCAGCAGCCATGCTGGGGGGAGAACCGGGGAGCTGTTTTTT,CASSHAGGRTGELFF
TRBV6-5,.,TRBJ1-4,few,TGTGCCAGCAGTAACACAGGGAAACAAAATGAAAAACTGTTTTTT,CASSNTGKQNEKLFF
TRBV11-2,.,TRBJ2-1,few,TGTGCCAGCAGCTTAGGGGTGACTTTCGTCCGTGGTGAGCAGTTCTTC,CASSLGVTFVRGEQFF
TRBV5-1,.,TRBJ1-5,.,TGCGCCAGCAGCTTGGCCTTGGGGGGGCCCCAGCATTTT,CASSLALGGPQHF
TRBV30,.,TRBJ1-2,.,TGTGCCTGCCAGACAGATAACTATGGCTACACCTTC,CACQTDNYGYTF
TRBV11-2,TRBD2,TRBJ2-1,.,TGTGCCAGCAGCTTATCCTTACTAGCGGGAGCGAACAATGAGCAGTTCTTC,CASSLSLLAGANNEQFF
TRBV7-8,TRBD1,TRBJ1-5,.,TGTGCCAGCAGCCTAGACAGGGCTCAGCCCCAGCATTTT,CASSLDRAQPQHF
TRBV15,TRBD2,TRBJ2-3,.,TGTGCCACCAGCAGTAGACTAGCGGGAGGGAGAGATACGCAGTATTTT,CATSSRLAGGRDTQYF
TRBV5-1,TRBD1,TRBJ1-1,once,TGCGCCAGCAGCCCGGGACTCAGGTGGACAGGGGGCACCTTGAACACTGAAGCTTTCTTT,CASSPGLRWTGGTLNTEAFF
TRBV11-2,TRBD1,TRBJ1-2,.,TGTGCCAGCAGCTCCGCGACAGGGGTAGGGTATGGCTACACCTTC,CASSSATGVGYGYTF
TRBV11-2,TRBD1,TRBJ2-2,.,TGTGCCAGCAGCTTAGAGGGAGGACAGGGGGCGCCGAGAACCGGGGAGCTGTTTTTT,CASSLEGGQGAPRTGELFF
TRBV2,.,TRBJ1-2,.,TGTGCCAGCAGTGAACAGGGGAAGGGATATGGCTACACCTTC,CASSEQGKGYGYTF
TRBV27,.,TRBJ2-4,.,TGTGCCAGCAGTATGCTTGAGAGAAACATTCAGTACTTC,CASSMLERNIQYF